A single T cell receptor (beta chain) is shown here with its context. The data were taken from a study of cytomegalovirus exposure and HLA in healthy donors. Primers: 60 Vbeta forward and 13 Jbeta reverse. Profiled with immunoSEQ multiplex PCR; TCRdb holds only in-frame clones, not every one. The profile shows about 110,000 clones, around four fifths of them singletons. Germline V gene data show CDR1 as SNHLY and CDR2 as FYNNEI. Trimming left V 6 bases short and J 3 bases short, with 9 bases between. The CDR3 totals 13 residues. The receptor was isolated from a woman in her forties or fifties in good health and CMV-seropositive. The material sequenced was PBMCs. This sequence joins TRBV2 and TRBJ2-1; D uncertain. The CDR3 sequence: CASSQNLYNEQFF. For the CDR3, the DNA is TGTGCCAGCAGCCAGAACCTCTACAATGAGCAGTTCTTC.